The 15 T cell receptor beta chains below all came from one sample that was sequenced in a study of cytomegalovirus exposure and HLA in healthy donors. PCR used 60 Vbeta primers and 13 Jbeta primers. Sequencing was performed with immunoSEQ multiplex PCR; in TCRdb, only in-frame clones are kept and a portion is missing. The top ten clones hold around 15% of a sample with 85,000 to 100,000 clones, around three quarters of them seen once. The sample consisted of PBMCs. These receptors all come from a man aged 55 to 70 in good health and CMV-seropositive.

V gene TRBV6-1 combines with J gene TRBJ2-5; 9 bases fit TRBD1. This CDR3 has 15 amino acids. The V and J ends lost 6 bases and 5 bases, in that order; junction bases with no gene match: 10. CDR1 MNHNS and CDR2 SASEGT come from the germline V gene. Here the CDR3 reads CASRGQGGWWETQYF. The CDR3 DNA sequence: TGTGCCAGCAGGGGACAGGGAGGTTGGTGGGAGACCCAGTACTTC.

This clone was recorded once. V gene TRBV5-1 combines with J gene TRBJ2-5; 8 nucleotides line up with TRBD2. The CDR3 runs to 14 residues. Germline CDR1 is SGHRS and CDR2 is YFSETQ. Trimming took 5 bases from V and 2 from J; bases not matched to a gene: 5. The CDR3 reads CASSQRGGQETQYF. CDR3 coding DNA: TGCGCCAGCAGTCAACGGGGGGGACAAGAGACCCAGTACTTC.

The gene calls are TRBV19 and TRBJ1-1; D not resolved. Germline-derived CDR1 and CDR2 are LNHDA and SQIVND (reference sequence). The CDR3 extends over 15 amino acids. Trimming took off 6 bases at V and 1 base at J, with 15 bases between the two ends. In DNA form, the CDR3 reads TGTGCCAGTAGCCCCCTAACGGGTGGGAACACTGAAGCTTTCTTT. Protein sequence: CASSPLTGGNTEAFF.

The V and J genes are TRBV27 and TRBJ1-2, with TRBD1 matching over 7 bases. The germline gives CDR1 MNHEY, CDR2 SMNVEV (reference sequence). The CDR3 consists of 15 residues. V was clipped by 1 base and J by 7 bases; unmatched bases: 9. The CDR3 region is CASSLYPQGESGYTF. The CDR3 coding sequence is TGTGCCAGCAGTTTATACCCCCAGGGGGAAAGTGGCTACACCTTC.

The rearrangement links TRBV5-3 to TRBJ2-1; 9 nucleotides line up with TRBD2. TRBV5-3 carries the ORF label, with uncertain function. The V segment lost 0 bases and the J segment 4 bases; nucleotides outside the gene matches: 11. CDR3 length equals 18 residues. The CDR3 DNA sequence: TGTGCCAGAAGCTTGGTTCTTAGCGGGGGAAGGTTGTACAATGAGCAGTTCTTC. It translates to CARSLVLSGGRLYNEQFF.

The J gene is TRBJ2-5, the V gene TRBV5-1; 8 bases match TRBD2. CDR1 SGHRS and CDR2 YFSETQ come from the germline V gene. V lost 5 bases and J lost 5; bases outside the gene matches: 11. The CDR3 covers 15 residues. The CDR3 bases are TGCGCCAGCAGATACAGCGGGGGCCAGGCGGAGACCCAGTACTTC. This encodes CASRYSGGQAETQYF.

Of note for this clone: Its ends do not fully match the called genes, so a read error is possible. V is TRBV7-9 and J is TRBJ2-2, with D maybe TRBD1 (6 bases). Germline CDR1 and CDR2: SEHNR and FQNEAQ (reference sequence). The length of the CDR3 is 16 residues. The CDR3 nucleotides read TGTTCCAGCAGCTTTTCTGGGGTGGGGGCATCCGGGGAGCTGTTTTTT. This translates into CSSSFSGVGASGELFF.

This clone has a count of ten or more. The chain is built from TRBV7-3 and TRBJ1-1; D is ambiguous. The germline CDR1 and CDR2 sequences are SGHTA and FQGTGA. V lost 5 bases and J 4 bases, leaving 14 bases between the germline ends. CDR3 length: 14 residues. In DNA, the CDR3 is TGTGCCAGCAGCACGACACCTTTTGCCACTGAAGCTTTCTTT. Translating it yields CASSTTPFATEAFF.

The chain carries TRBV7-3 and TRBJ2-5; possibly TRBD2 for D (6 bases). Per germline, CDR1 SGHTA and CDR2 FQGTGA. V was clipped by 2 bases and J by 1 base, with 11 bases between them. The length of the CDR3 is 15 residues. In DNA, the CDR3 is TGTGCCAGCAGCTTAGGGAGGAGCCCCCAAGAGACCCAGTACTTC. Translating gives CASSLGRSPQETQYF.

The V gene is TRBV6-5, the J gene TRBJ1-2; D is unclear. The CDR3 is made up of 15 amino acids. Germline loops: CDR1 MNHEY, CDR2 SVGAGI. V gave up 7 bases and J gave up 0 bases, with 15 bases separating them. The CDR3 region has the DNA TGTGCCAGCACCCCGACACCTACCCCTAACTATGGCTACACCTTC. This encodes CASTPTPTPNYGYTF.

The V gene is TRBV7-9, the J gene TRBJ1-5, with 8 bases aligning to TRBD1. The CDR3 spans 15 residues. The germline V gene has CDR1 SEHNR and CDR2 FQNEAQ (reference sequence). V shed 5 bases, J shed 4 bases, and the junction held 7 bases outside the gene matches. The CDR3 nucleotides read TGTGCCAGCAGCCCTCAACAGGGGGGGAATCAGCCCCAGCATTTT. It encodes CASSPQQGGNQPQHF.

The sample holds one count of this clone. This chain connects TRBV4-3 to TRBJ2-3; TRBD2 might be the D (5 bases). The germline V gene encodes CDR1 LGHNA and CDR2 YSLEER. Trimming stripped 0 bases from V and 5 bases from J, with 12 bases between. The CDR3 length is 15 residues. CDR3 nucleotide sequence: TGCGCCAGCAGCCAAGATCTGGCAGAGGGAGATACGCAGTATTTT. This translates into CASSQDLAEGDTQYF.

The V call is TRBV2, the J call TRBJ2-2; TRBD1 matches 8 bases. The CDR3 is made up of 14 amino acids. J was trimmed by 6 bases and V by 7 bases; bases with no gene match: 7. CDR1 is SNHLY, CDR2 FYNNEI, per germline. CDR3 loop: CASNRQGMAGELFF. Here the CDR3 DNA reads TGTGCCAGCAATAGACAGGGGATGGCCGGGGAGCTGTTTTTT.

This chain links TRBV5-1 with TRBJ1-3; a weak D match, TRBD1 (5 bases). Trimming stripped 6 bases from V and 0 bases from J, with 10 bases between. Germline loops: CDR1 SGHRS, CDR2 YFSETQ. This CDR3 is 14 amino acids long. The DNA of the CDR3 is TGCGCCAGCACCCCGGGGGGCTCTGGAAACACCATATATTTT. Translating gives CASTPGGSGNTIYF.

On this clone itself: The same CDR3 arises from other DNA sequences in this sample as well. The chain is built from TRBV30 and TRBJ2-7; tentatively, D is TRBD1 (6 bases). In germline, CDR1 is GTSNPN, CDR2 SVGIG (reference sequence). V lost 4 bases and J 2 bases, leaving 9 bases between the germline ends. This CDR3 region has 12 residues. The CDR3 DNA is TGTGCCTGGAAACAGGGAACCTACGAGCAGTACTTC. It codes for CAWKQGTYEQYF.